This TCR beta chain was captured by sequencing in a study of control samples from healthy donors and cancer patients. Germline V gene lookup returns CDR1 MDHEN and CDR2 SYDVKM. V was cut by 6 bases and J by 1 base, with 13 bases left in between. The CDR3 length is 15 residues. Sequencing was performed with immunoSEQ multiplex PCR; in TCRdb, only in-frame clones are kept and a portion is missing. This table has some 130,000 clones, around 93% appearing once. The rearrangement links TRBV28 to TRBJ2-4, with a possible D match to TRBD2 (6 bases). Sequenced material: blood. The source is a woman in her 50s in good health. The CDR3 DNA reads as TGTGCCAGCAGGCCATATGGAGGGGCCAAAAACATTCAGTACTTC. It translates to CASRPYGGAKNIQYF.